The T cell receptor beta chain under discussion was sequenced for a study of identical twins. Germline V gives CDR1 SGHRS, CDR2 YFSETQ. This CDR3 has 15 amino acids. V was trimmed by 3 bases and J by 0 bases, leaving 9 bases between them. Unique molecular identifiers were present on the cDNA, and a universal primer site came from template switching. TCRdb re-analysed the 5' RACE reads in MiXCR, keeping a single row per CDR3 protein. Of 470,000 or so distinct CDR3 sequences listed, 20% to 30% are singletons. The same data also went into a second study, on T cells expressing NK-cell markers. That report adds: One of eight sequenced donors was HCMV-seronegative; the other seven were seropositive. In a few donors, dominant clonotypes made up about 28.3-65% of CD3+CD56-NKG2C+ cells.

J is TRBJ2-2 and V is TRBV5-1; D call uncertain. Source material: CD4+ T cells sorted from blood. The TCR originated in a young woman in good health. CDR3 sequence: CASSSTAPNTGELFF. CDR3 DNA sequence: TGCGCCAGCAGCTCGACGGCTCCGAACACCGGGGAGCTGTTTTTT. The full variable domain, with the rest looked up from reference TRBV5-1 and TRBJ2-2, is KAGVTQTPRYLIKTRGQQVTLSCSPISGHRSVSWYQQTPGQGLQFLFEYFSETQRNKGNFPGRFSGRQFSNSRSEMNVSTLELGDSALYLCASSSTAPNTGELFFGEGSRLTVL.